What follows are 6 T cell receptor beta chains derived from one specimen sequenced in a study of T cells expressing NK-cell markers. TCRdb reprocessed the 5' RACE reads and stores each CDR3 protein as one record, lacking DNA. The sample table sets out 150,000 to 200,000 distinct CDR3 sequences. The specimen sequenced was blood T cells: a sorted CD56 or NKG2C T cell subset, CD4+ or CD8+ T cells, or bulk PBMC T cells (not recorded which). These receptors were collected from a man aged 18-75 years in good health.

CDR3 in amino acids: CASSPFGGSYNEQFF. J is TRBJ2-1 and V is TRBV7-3. This CDR3 region has 15 residues. Germline V gives CDR1 SGHTA, CDR2 FQGTGA.

The V gene is TRBV10-2, the J gene TRBJ2-5; TCRdb calls TRBD1, which cannot be checked without DNA. Per the germline V gene, CDR1 is WSHSY and CDR2 is SAAADI. The CDR3 is 17 residues long. This CDR3 is CASSPGRRDRRHETQYF.

The chain recombines TRBV7-9 with TRBJ2-4; TCRdb lists TRBD2, though no DNA is available to test this call. This CDR3 has 17 residues. Germline CDR1 is SEHNR and CDR2 is FQNEAQ (reference sequence). This CDR3 reads CASSIPTLAGGRDIQYF.

V and J are TRBV28 and TRBJ2-1; TCRdb designates TRBD2, a call that cannot be tested without DNA. From germline, CDR1 is MDHEN and CDR2 SYDVKM. This CDR3 has 18 residues. The CDR3 protein is CASSLDFSGGDSYNEQFF. Using reference TRBV28 and TRBJ2-1 for the parts outside the CDR3, the full variable domain is DVKVTQSSRYLVKRTGEKVFLECVQDMDHENMFWYRQDPGLGLRLIYFSYDVKMKEKGDIPEGYSVSREKKERFSLILESASTNQTSMYLCASSLDFSGGDSYNEQFFGPGTRLTVL.

The chain combines TRBV7-3 with TRBJ2-2; TCRdb calls TRBD1, which cannot be checked without DNA. The CDR3 is made up of 18 amino acids. Germline values: CDR1 SGHTA, CDR2 FQGTGA. CDR3 in amino acids: CASSLNGQGQGYTGELFF.

V and J are TRBV10-3 and TRBJ2-5; there is no DNA to check the TCRdb D call of TRBD1. Germline CDR1 and CDR2: ENHRY and SYGVKD. CDR3 size: 15 residues. CDR3 region: CAISEQGGSGETQYF.